There are a few counts of the clone carrying this TCR beta chain. Antigen specificity is unknown. TCRdb independently ran MiXCR on the 5' RACE reads; one entry per CDR3 protein. This sample has about 260,000 distinct CDR3 sequences, with around 15% found just once. This sample is part of a study of T-cell memory formation after mild COVID-19. Findings and caveats of the study: Researchers report contracting CD4+ clones mostly in CM and EM, with CD8+ clones in EMRA.

The trim removed 1 base at V and 2 bases at J, leaving 8 bases unmatched. In germline, CDR1 is SGDLS, CDR2 YYNGEE. The CDR3 extends over 16 amino acids. This clonotype originated in a man younger than 30 who had mild COVID-19 (a few samples of this study predate the infection). Cell type and time point are not known. What was sequenced was PBMCs or a T cell subset sorted from them (not recorded which). The rearrangement links TRBV9 to TRBJ2-5, with TRBD1 identical over 7 bases. The DNA of the CDR3 is TGTGCCAGCAGCGTACAAACCGGGACAGTGCAAGAGACCCAGTACTTC. This gives the protein CASSVQTGTVQETQYF.